This is a list of T cell receptor beta chains from one sample in a study of T-cell memory formation after mild COVID-19. One entry per CDR3 protein, called by TCRdb with MiXCR from the 5' RACE reads. The sample includes about 340,000 distinct CDR3 sequences, under 15% of them seen just once. Sequences were obtained from PBMCs or a T cell subset sorted from them (not recorded which). The receptors here all came from a man aged 18 to 30 who had mild COVID-19 (a few samples of this study predate the infection). Cell type and time point are not known. Each CDR3 is given with its conserved first and last residue. D genes are given only for firm matches.

V,J,D,CDR3
TRBV9,TRBJ2-3,NA,CASSVVSGARTDTQYF
TRBV4-1,TRBJ2-3,TRBD1,CASSQVAPGTGAADTQYF
TRBV7-9,TRBJ1-6,NA,CASSPSRDSPLHF
TRBV12-3/TRBV12-4,TRBJ2-7,TRBD1,CASSRMGTGKGEQYF
TRBV4-1,TRBJ2-1,TRBD1,CASSLQPGQGSYNEQFF
TRBV10-3,TRBJ2-3,NA,CAISERWGSTDTQYF
TRBV7-2,TRBJ2-3,NA,CASSLAGARPDTQYF
TRBV27,TRBJ2-6,NA,CASSREGSSSGANVLTF
TRBV6-5,TRBJ2-1,TRBD2,CASSSRLAGRGEQFF
TRBV7-8,TRBJ1-2,NA,CASSFRGQANYGYTF
TRBV28,TRBJ2-6,NA,CATRVISGANVLTF
TRBV2,TRBJ1-5,NA,CASSDRGRTQPQHF
TRBV27,TRBJ2-5,TRBD2,CASSLAPGQRGVYPSRETQYF
TRBV6-2/TRBV6-3,TRBJ2-6,TRBD1,CASSSYRGVSIAGANVLTF